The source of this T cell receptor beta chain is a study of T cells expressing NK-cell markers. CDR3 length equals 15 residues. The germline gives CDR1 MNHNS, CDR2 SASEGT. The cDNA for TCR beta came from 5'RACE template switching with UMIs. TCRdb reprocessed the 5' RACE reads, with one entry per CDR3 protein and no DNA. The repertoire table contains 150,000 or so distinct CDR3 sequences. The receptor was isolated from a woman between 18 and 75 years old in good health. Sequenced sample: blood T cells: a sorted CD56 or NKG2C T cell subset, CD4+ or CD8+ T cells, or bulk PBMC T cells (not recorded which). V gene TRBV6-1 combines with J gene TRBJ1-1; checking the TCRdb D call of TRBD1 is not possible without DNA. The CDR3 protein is CASSERGSVSTEAFF.